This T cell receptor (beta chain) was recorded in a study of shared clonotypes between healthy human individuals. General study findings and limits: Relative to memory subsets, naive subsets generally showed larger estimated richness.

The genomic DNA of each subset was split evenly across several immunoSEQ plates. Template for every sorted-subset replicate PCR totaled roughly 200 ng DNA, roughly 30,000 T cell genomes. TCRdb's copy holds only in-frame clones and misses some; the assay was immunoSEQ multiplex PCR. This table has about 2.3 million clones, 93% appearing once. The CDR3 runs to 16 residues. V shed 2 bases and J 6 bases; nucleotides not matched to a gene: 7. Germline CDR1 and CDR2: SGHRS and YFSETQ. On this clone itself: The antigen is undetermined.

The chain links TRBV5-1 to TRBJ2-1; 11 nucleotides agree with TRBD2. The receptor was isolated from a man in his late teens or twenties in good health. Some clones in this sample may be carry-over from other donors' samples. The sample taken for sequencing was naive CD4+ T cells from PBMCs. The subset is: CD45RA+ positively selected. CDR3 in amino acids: CASSFSGRVRGNEQFF. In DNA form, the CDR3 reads TGCGCCAGCAGCTTTAGCGGGAGGGTCCGAGGCAATGAGCAGTTCTTC.